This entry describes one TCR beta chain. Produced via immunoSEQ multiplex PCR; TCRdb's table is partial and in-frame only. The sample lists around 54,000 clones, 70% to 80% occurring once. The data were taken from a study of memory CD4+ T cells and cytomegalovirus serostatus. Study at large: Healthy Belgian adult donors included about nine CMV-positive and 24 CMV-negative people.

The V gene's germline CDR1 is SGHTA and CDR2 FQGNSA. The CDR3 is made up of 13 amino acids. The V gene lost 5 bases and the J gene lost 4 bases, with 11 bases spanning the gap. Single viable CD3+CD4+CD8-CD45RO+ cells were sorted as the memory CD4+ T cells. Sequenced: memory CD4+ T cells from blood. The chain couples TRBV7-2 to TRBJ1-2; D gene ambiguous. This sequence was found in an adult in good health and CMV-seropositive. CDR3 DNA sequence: TGTGCCAGCAGCCGAGACTCTAGCTATGGCTACACCTTC. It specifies CASSRDSSYGYTF.